These 21 T cell receptor beta chains were all obtained from the same sample, sequenced in a study of human T cells and chemical hapten exposure. This sample's time point: pre-sensitization, week 0. Treatment: therapeutic diphenylcyclopropenone sensitization with weekly scalp DPC. From whole blood left unfractionated, total RNA was extracted. TCRdb reanalysed the RACE reads using MiXCR and keeps one entry per CDR3 protein. This table has about 35,000 distinct CDR3 sequences, 9% to 15% appearing once. The sample here was whole blood, taken in connection with sensitization to the hapten diphenylcyclopropenone (DPC). Receptors were obtained from a woman in her thirties or forties with alopecia areata. Some clones in this sample may be carry-over from other donors' samples.

The table lists this clonotype with many counts. The chain recombines TRBV10-3 with TRBJ2-7, with 9 bases that match TRBD1. The CDR3 covers 12 residues. Losses at the gene ends were 5 bases for V and 7 bases for J; bases not matched to a gene: 3. Looked up from germline, CDR1 is ENHRY and CDR2 is SYGVKD. Written as DNA, the CDR3 is TGTGCCATCAGTTGGACAGGGGAAGAGCAGTACTTC. Its translation is CAISWTGEEQYF.

This clonotype was counted between two and nine times. V is TRBV14 and J is TRBJ2-2; TRBD1 matches 9 bases. This CDR3 comprises 21 residues. V was clipped by 2 bases and J by 3 bases; unmatched bases: 19. Germline-derived CDR1 and CDR2 are SGHDN and FVKESK. This CDR3 reads CASSQLMGQGRPQYYTGELFF. The CDR3 coding sequence is TGTGCCAGCAGCCAACTTATGGGACAGGGTCGCCCCCAGTATTACACCGGGGAGCTGTTTTTT.

This clonotype was picked up a small number of times. V is TRBV7-2 and J is TRBJ1-2, with 10 bases fitting TRBD1. Looked up from germline, CDR1 is SGHTA and CDR2 is FQGNSA. There are 14 residues in the CDR3. Unmatched junction bases numbered 7, after V lost 8 bases and J lost 4 bases. CDR3 loop: CASRDRGGPYGYTF. Here the CDR3 DNA reads TGTGCCAGCCGGGACAGGGGCGGCCCCTATGGCTACACCTTC.

In its sample, this clonotype was seen a few times. The chain has TRBV7-6 and TRBJ2-5; D is perhaps TRBD1 (6 bases). This CDR3 is built from 16 residues. V lost 0 bases and J 0 bases, leaving 11 bases between the germline ends. The germline V gene encodes CDR1 SGHVS and CDR2 FNYEAQ. CDR3 nucleotide sequence: TGTGCCAGCAGCTTAGCCGGGACACCCGACCAAGAGACCCAGTACTTC. This gives the protein CASSLAGTPDQETQYF.

This clonotype was recorded at least ten times. The chain couples TRBV27 to TRBJ2-3; D is unresolved. The CDR3 has 16 residues. The germline gives CDR1 MNHEY, CDR2 SMNVEV (reference sequence). V was pared by 5 bases and J by 0 bases, with 15 bases between. CDR3 DNA: TGTGCCAGCAGTCCTCTATACACCTCTAGCACAGATACGCAGTATTTT. Translating gives CASSPLYTSSTDTQYF.

This clonotype has at least ten counts. The V gene is TRBV7-2, the J gene TRBJ1-4, with D possibly being TRBD1 (5 bases). V lost 3 bases and J lost 4, with 9 bases in between. This CDR3 comprises 14 residues. Germline V gene lookup returns CDR1 SGHTA and CDR2 FQGNSA. For the CDR3, the DNA is TGTGCCAGCAGCTTCCGACAGAGTAATGAAAAACTGTTTTTT. This encodes CASSFRQSNEKLFF.

This clonotype was seen at least ten times. The rearrangement uses TRBV6-5 and TRBJ1-2; D is perhaps TRBD1 (5 bases). V was pared by 0 bases and J by 3 bases, with 14 bases between. This CDR3 comprises 16 residues. Germline values: CDR1 MNHEY, CDR2 SVGAGI. CDR3 in amino acids: CASSYSTPGRDYGYTF. The CDR3 coding sequence is TGTGCCAGCAGTTACTCCACTCCGGGGCGGGACTATGGCTACACCTTC.

In this sample, this clonotype turned up many times. The chain links TRBV4-1 to TRBJ2-1, with TRBD2 matching 9 bases. The J segment lost 4 bases and the V segment lost 4 bases, leaving 8 bases of the junction unmatched. The CDR3 has 16 residues. Germline lookup yields CDR1 MGHRA and CDR2 YSYEKL. In DNA form, the CDR3 reads TGCGCCAGCAGCCCTGTAGCGGGGGTAACTTACAATGAGCAGTTCTTC. Its translation: CASSPVAGVTYNEQFF.

This clonotype was recorded at least ten times. The chain couples TRBV28 to TRBJ2-2; a weak D match, TRBD1 (6 bases). Germline CDR1 reads MDHEN; CDR2 reads SYDVKM. The CDR3 covers 13 residues. V was pared by 6 bases and J by 1 base, with 6 bases between. CDR3 DNA: TGTGCCAGCAGGACAGGGAACACCGGGGAGCTGTTTTTT. Translation: CASRTGNTGELFF.

Regarding this clonotype: A much larger clone lies one base from this, so it may be a read error. The gene calls are TRBV2 and TRBJ2-3; D remains unclear. The V end lost 7 bases, the J end lost 3 bases, and 5 bases lay between the germline ends. Germline assignment: CDR1 SNHLY and CDR2 FYNNEI. There are 11 residues in the CDR3. The CDR3 DNA sequence: TGTGCCAGCACGAATACAGATACGCAGTATTTT. This encodes CASTNTDTQYF.

The chain joins TRBV28 to TRBJ2-6; TRBD1 agrees at 7 bases. This CDR3 contains 17 residues. CDR1 is MDHEN and CDR2 is SYDVKM in the germline V gene. The J segment lost 0 bases and the V segment lost 4 bases, leaving 6 bases of the junction unmatched. This CDR3 reads CASSSGQSRSGANVLTF. In DNA form, the CDR3 reads TGTGCCAGCAGTTCGGGACAGAGCCGCTCTGGGGCCAACGTCCTGACTTTC.

This clonotype turned up a few times. The chain has TRBV7-2 and TRBJ2-5, with D unclear. V was cut by 6 bases and J by 5 bases, with 13 bases left in between. The germline CDR1 and CDR2 sequences are SGHTA and FQGNSA. This CDR3 has 13 amino acids. The CDR3 region is CASRSGPKETQYF. CDR3 sequence (DNA): TGTGCCAGCAGGAGTGGGCCTAAGGAGACCCAGTACTTC. Looking up the rest from reference TRBV7-2 and TRBJ2-5 gives the full variable domain: GAGVSQSPSNKVTEKGKDVELRCDPISGHTALYWYRQSLGQGLEFLIYFQGNSAPDKSGLPSDRFSAERTGGSVSTLTIQRTQQEDSAVYLCASRSGPKETQYFGPGTRLLVL.

In its sample, this clonotype was seen many times. The chain uses TRBV5-1 and TRBJ2-2; D is unclear. CDR3 size: 15 residues. Germline V gene data show CDR1 as SGHRS and CDR2 as YFSETQ. V dropped 1 base and J dropped 1 base, with 8 bases sitting between them. The CDR3 region has the DNA TGCGCCAGCAGCTTGAGGCGGATGAACACCGGGGAGCTGTTTTTT. The encoded protein is CASSLRRMNTGELFF.

The chain is built from TRBV6-2 or TRBV6-3 and TRBJ1-5, with D uncertain. Trimming stripped 6 bases from V and 4 bases from J, with 7 bases between. Per germline, CDR1 MNHEY and CDR2 SVGEGT. CDR3 length: 12 amino acids. CDR3 nucleotide sequence: TGTGCCAGCAGGAGGCCAAATCAGCCCCAGCATTTT. It is translated as CASRRPNQPQHF.

This clonotype was counted between two and nine times. The genes are TRBV7-6 and TRBJ1-3; D not resolved. V shed 0 bases and J shed 4 bases, with 10 bases lying between them. Germline V gives CDR1 SGHVS, CDR2 FNYEAQ. This CDR3 region has 15 residues. CDR3 DNA: TGTGCCAGCAGCTTAGCACAATACGGCGGAAACACCATATATTTT. This gives the protein CASSLAQYGGNTIYF.

The chain is built from TRBV12-3 or TRBV12-4 and TRBJ2-1; 15 bases are a match to TRBD2. V lost 5 bases and J lost 10; bases outside the gene matches: 9. The CDR3 spans 16 residues. DNA of the CDR3: TGTGCCAGCAGTACTGGGACTAGCGGGAGGCTGATAGAGCAGTTCTTC. It is translated as CASSTGTSGRLIEQFF.

The CDR3 sequence is CASSLARGTAFETQYF. Here the CDR3 DNA reads TGTGCCAGCAGCTTGGCCAGAGGGACAGCCTTCGAGACCCAGTACTTC. The rearrangement uses TRBV5-5 and TRBJ2-5; 7 bases agree with TRBD1. The CDR3 has 16 residues. V dropped 0 bases and J dropped 5; count of bases not matched to a gene: 10. Germline lookup yields CDR1 SGHKS and CDR2 YYEKEE (reference sequence).

This clonotype appeared many times. This sequence joins TRBV28 and TRBJ2-5; possible D gene TRBD2, 5 bases. The CDR3 runs 15 residues. The germline V and J ends were trimmed by 8 bases and 5 bases, with 21 bases remaining between them. Per germline, CDR1 MDHEN and CDR2 SYDVKM. In nucleotides, the CDR3 is TGTGCCAGCGGGAGACGCGGCGGGTGGATGGAGACCCAGTACTTC. This codes for CASGRRGGWMETQYF. The variable domain in full, with the rest retrieved from reference TRBV28 and TRBJ2-5, is DVKVTQSSRYLVKRTGEKVFLECVQDMDHENMFWYRQDPGLGLRLIYFSYDVKMKEKGDIPEGYSVSREKKERFSLILESASTNQTSMYLCASGRRGGWMETQYFGPGTRLLVL.

This chain uses TRBV2 with TRBJ2-3; 10 bases fit TRBD2. The CDR3 contains 15 residues. The germline V gene has CDR1 SNHLY and CDR2 FYNNEI. Losses at the gene ends were 6 bases for V and 6 bases for J; bases not matched to a gene: 9. DNA for the CDR3: TGTGCCAGCAGCGCTCTAGCGGGAGTTTCTGATACGCAGTATTTT. It translates to CASSALAGVSDTQYF.

This clonotype was recorded at least ten times. The chain carries TRBV29-1 and TRBJ2-7; D is unclear. Trimming cost V 4 bases and J 3 bases, with 10 bases left between them. Germline values: CDR1 SQVTM, CDR2 ANQGSEA. The CDR3 covers 12 residues. CDR3 loop: CSVVINHYEQYF. CDR3 DNA: TGCAGCGTTGTTATTAACCACTACGAGCAGTACTTC.

This clonotype was detected a few times. This sequence joins TRBV15 and TRBJ2-5; D uncertain. Trimming left V 1 base short and J 5 bases short, with 11 bases between. The CDR3 loop spans 14 amino acids. Looked up from germline, CDR1 is LNHNV and CDR2 is YYDKDF (reference sequence). This CDR3 reads CATSRGQGRETQYF. CDR3 nucleotides: TGTGCCACCAGCAGAGGGCAAGGTCGGGAGACCCAGTACTTC.